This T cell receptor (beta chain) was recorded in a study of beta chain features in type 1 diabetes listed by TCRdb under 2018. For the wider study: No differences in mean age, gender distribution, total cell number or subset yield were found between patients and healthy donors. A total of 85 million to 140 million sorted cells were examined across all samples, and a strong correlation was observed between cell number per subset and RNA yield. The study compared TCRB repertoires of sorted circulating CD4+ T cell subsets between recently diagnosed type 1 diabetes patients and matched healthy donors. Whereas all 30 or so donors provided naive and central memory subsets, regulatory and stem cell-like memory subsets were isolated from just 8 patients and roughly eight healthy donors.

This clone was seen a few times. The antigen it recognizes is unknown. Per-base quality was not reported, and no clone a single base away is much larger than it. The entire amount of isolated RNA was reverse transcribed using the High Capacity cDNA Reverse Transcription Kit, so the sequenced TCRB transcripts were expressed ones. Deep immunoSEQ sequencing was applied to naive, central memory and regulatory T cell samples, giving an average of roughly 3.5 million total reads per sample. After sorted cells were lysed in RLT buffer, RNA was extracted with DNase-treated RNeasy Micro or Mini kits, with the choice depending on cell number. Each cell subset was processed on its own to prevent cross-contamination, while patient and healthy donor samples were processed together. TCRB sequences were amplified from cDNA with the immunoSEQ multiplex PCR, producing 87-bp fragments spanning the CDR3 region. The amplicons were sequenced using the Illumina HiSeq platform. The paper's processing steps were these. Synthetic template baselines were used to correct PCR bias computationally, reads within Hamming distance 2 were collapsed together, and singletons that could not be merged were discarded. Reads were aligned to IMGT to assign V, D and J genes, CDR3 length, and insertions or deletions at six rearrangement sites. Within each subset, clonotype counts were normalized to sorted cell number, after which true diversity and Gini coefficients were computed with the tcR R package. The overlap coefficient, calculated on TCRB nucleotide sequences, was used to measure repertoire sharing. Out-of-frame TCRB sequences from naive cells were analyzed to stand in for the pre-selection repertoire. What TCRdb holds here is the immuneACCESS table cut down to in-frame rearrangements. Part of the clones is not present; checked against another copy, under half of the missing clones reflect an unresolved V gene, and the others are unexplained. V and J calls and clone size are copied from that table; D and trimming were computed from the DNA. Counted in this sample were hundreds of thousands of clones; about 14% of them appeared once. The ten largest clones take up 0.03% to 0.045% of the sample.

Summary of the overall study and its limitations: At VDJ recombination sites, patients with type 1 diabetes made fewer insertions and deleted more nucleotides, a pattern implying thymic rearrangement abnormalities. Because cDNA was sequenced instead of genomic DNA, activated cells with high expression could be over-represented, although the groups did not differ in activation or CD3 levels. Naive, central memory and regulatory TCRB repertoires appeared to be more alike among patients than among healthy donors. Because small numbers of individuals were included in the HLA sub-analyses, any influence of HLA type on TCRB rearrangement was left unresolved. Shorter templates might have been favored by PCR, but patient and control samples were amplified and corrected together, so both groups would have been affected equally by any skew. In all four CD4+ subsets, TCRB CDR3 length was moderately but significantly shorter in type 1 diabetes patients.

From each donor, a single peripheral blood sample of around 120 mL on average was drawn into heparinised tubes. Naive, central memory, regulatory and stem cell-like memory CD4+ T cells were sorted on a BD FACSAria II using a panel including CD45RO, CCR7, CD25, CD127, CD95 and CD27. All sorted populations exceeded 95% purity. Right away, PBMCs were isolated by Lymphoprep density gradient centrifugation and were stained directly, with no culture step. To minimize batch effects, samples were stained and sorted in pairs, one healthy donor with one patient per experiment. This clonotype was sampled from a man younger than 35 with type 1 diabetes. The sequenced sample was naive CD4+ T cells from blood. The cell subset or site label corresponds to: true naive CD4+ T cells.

The DNA is TGTGCCAGCAGCCCGAGGGAAGGGGAGACCCAGTACTTC. This encodes CASSPREGETQYF. The V and J segments used are TRBV11-2 and TRBJ2-5; the D segment could be TRBD2, given 5 matching bases. The V end loses 5 bases and the J end loses 5 bases, and a stretch of 12 bases separates them. For CDR1 and CDR2, the germline V gene lists SGHAT and FQNNGV. From the cysteine through the phenylalanine, the CDR3 covers 13 amino acids. Just CDR3 DNA is preserved here, 39 bases in frame from base 1.